The text below deals with one T cell receptor beta chain. This clone was seen a few times. Its specific antigen is unknown. Per-base quality was not reported, and no clone a single base away is much larger than it. Library generation was performed with the immunoSEQ multiplex PCR assay. The multiplex PCR relied on a mix of 60 forward primers for TCR Vbeta segments and 13 reverse primers for TCR Jbeta segments. The CDR3 region of rearranged TCR beta genes was amplified from genomic DNA by a multiplex PCR assay. Amplified TCR beta libraries were sequenced as 87-base-pair reads on the Illumina HiSeq System. The authors' analysis ran thus. In a later analysis, 77 million or so unique TCR beta chains were counted across the roughly 700 repertoires, and roughly 10 million of these chains were shared by at least two donors. To remove PCR and sequencing errors, raw reads were error-corrected and collapsed into unique sequences using a nearest-neighbor algorithm that merged closely related sequences. Alignment of CDR3 sequences to IMGT reference sequences was used to assign V, D and J gene segments. For a sequence to be retained, a match of at least six nucleotides to both a V gene segment and a J gene segment was required. Rearrangements were called productive when the CDR3 lacked stop codons and stayed in frame with V and J; all others were non-productive. Following IMGT convention, CDR3 was defined as the stretch from the second conserved V-encoded cysteine up to the conserved J-encoded phenylalanine. The earlier analysis of 500 to 600 of the donors excluded sequences that lacked an unambiguous match to a single V gene segment. In an earlier analysis of almost 600 of the donors, a V segment was called functional when productive rearrangements were above 56.7%, and segregating when the standard deviation between donors exceeded 5%. A statistical classification framework was built to diagnose cytomegalovirus status from the catalog of TCR beta chain sequences. V and J gene assignment, in a later analysis, came from comparing TCR nucleotide sequences with IMGT/GENE-DB human TR gene sequences. The TCRdist pipeline was used in a later analysis to assign CDR3 sequences and most-parsimonious VDJ recombination scenarios. In a later analysis, each TCR beta chain was defined by its CDR3 amino acid sequence together with its V-gene family, and reads lacking a unique V-gene family were excluded. A later analysis removed over 500 highly shared, low-generation-probability nucleotide sequences to deal with suspected cross-contamination and a sequencing artifact. For each public chain, a later analysis derived a clonal expansion index from normalized ranks of inferred template counts within each repertoire. A later analysis computed generation probabilities with a VDJ recombination model fitted to out-of-frame rearrangements, and checked the results against IGoR. In a later analysis, TCR-TCR, TCR-HLA and TCR-CMV co-occurrence was scored with hypergeometric tests, and a repertoire-size bias correction was applied to TCR pairs. In a later analysis, false discovery rates were estimated by permuting HLA or CMV assignments 20 times. In a later analysis, co-occurring TCRs were grouped using DBSCAN, and TCRdist sequence similarity was added for clustering within HLA-allele-positive subsets. Repertoires with fewer than 30,000 or more than 120,000 public chains were left out of co-occurrence clustering, as were five repertoires with anomalous nucleotide sharing. TCRdb took this table from immuneACCESS and kept in-frame rearrangements with V and J called. Such tables lack part of the clones; where checked against another copy, unresolved V genes explain under half of the gap, and the rest is unexplained. That table gives V, J and clone size, and the DNA gave D and trimming. The sample table contains under 200,000 clones; only one count was recorded for around 83% of them. The top ten constitute about 1.8% of the sample.

In total, over 600 healthy bone marrow donors made up the cohort. All cohort members were sampled while nominally healthy, although unrecorded immune exposures were likely present. The donor was CMV seronegative and was included in the group of several hundred seronegative cohort members. A peripheral blood sample was provided by each donor, and peripheral blood mononuclear cells were used for TCR beta sequencing. The Qiagen DNeasy Blood Extraction Kit was used to extract genomic DNA from the blood cell samples. This record belongs to a study of cytomegalovirus exposure and HLA in healthy donors (dated 2017 in TCRdb). With respect to the entire study: An earlier analysis of more than 550 of the donors reported 250 to 300 Gb of sequence data and 95 million to 130 million unique TCR beta sequences obtained from about 170 million T cells. The study combined high-throughput TCR immunosequencing, statistical association of individual TCRs with disease status, and machine learning to predict cytomegalovirus infection status. Donor age, sex, ethnicity and CMV serostatus were compiled together with the repertoire data. Class I and class II HLA loci were covered by the typing at four-digit resolution. Roughly 300 gigabases of sequencing data and 91 million or so unique TCR sequences made up an early release that covered approximately 650 HLA-typed donors. In the later analysis, no new phenotypic data were used to find candidate immune exposures; instead, reliance was placed on TCR beta sequences and their occurrence across donors. Besides the first cohort of roughly 660 subjects, a separate validation cohort made up of 120 different subjects was used. An earlier analysis of around 580 of the donors used high-throughput TCR beta sequencing to judge whether each TCR beta V gene segment behaved as functional or pseudogenic. The study used immunosequencing to profile the T cell repertoires of about 670 subjects and linked those repertoires to cytomegalovirus serostatus. On average, around 230,000 unique TCR beta nucleotide sequences were sequenced per donor among several hundred genotyped donors of the cohort, with roughly 18% of those sequences being non-productive. All discovery cohort repertoires had been generated using a single sequencing platform. In a later analysis, previously published TCR beta repertoires from fewer than 750 donors were re-analyzed and high-resolution HLA genotyping was added so that TCR occurrence patterns could be studied. Of the roughly 400 genotyped donors, approximately 82% fell in the genetic ancestry cluster associated with self-reported Caucasian donors. Because of strong linkage in the cohort, four or five DR-DQ haplotypes were treated as single units for association and clustering. The number of donors typed differed by locus, with about 629-630 for A, B, C, DRB1 and DQB1, 522 for DQA1, approximately 580 for DPA1, and around 430 for DPB1. In a later genetic analysis, genome-wide SNP genotypes for about three fifths of the roughly 670 donors were used, and that subset was treated as a discovery cohort. The study was designed to test whether signatures of past pathogen exposure could be identified by cataloging public T cell receptors. Overall study outcomes, separate from this receptor: A further reported finding was that TCR beta sequences accurately predicted the HLA-A and HLA-B alleles for most subjects in the first cohort. In a later analysis, HLA-associated TCR beta chains were found to be more clonally expanded and to have lower generation probabilities than equally common non-associated chains. The authors suggested that the approach could potentially be generalized to other disease states and immunological phenotypes. Most TCR sequences were observed very rarely across donors, whereas some public TCRs were present in many individuals. A later analysis associated 16,951 TCR beta sequences with specific HLA alleles at a false discovery rate of 0.05. The study gave a list of more than 150 TCR beta chains associated with cytomegalovirus. HLA typing was unavailable for some donors at each locus, so association tests used only the typed subset. The classifier was reported to diagnose cytomegalovirus status with high specificity and sensitivity in both the original and validation cohorts. A later genetic analysis reported fewer N-insertions in productive TCRs among donors in an Asian-associated ancestry cluster than the 666-donor mean. Because counts were too low, around 18 rarely observed V segments, including chromosome 9 orphons, were left out of the earlier analysis of a few hundred of the donors. A cluster of highly shared sequence variants was judged likely to be a technical artifact of the sequencing pipeline. Broadly in line with IMGT annotations, most TCR beta V segments showed up in productive rearrangements about 90% or about 30% of the time in an earlier analysis of several hundred of the donors. A later analysis found that most CMV-associated TCR beta chains appeared HLA-restricted, with HLA associations seemingly driven largely by CMV exposure. According to a later analysis, parvovirus B19, influenza, CMV and Epstein-Barr virus appeared linked to several top co-occurrence clusters. An association between a missense DCLRE1C variant and V-gene and J-gene trimming of TCR beta chains was found in a later genetic analysis and replicated in an independent cohort. For the cohort, immune exposure information was limited to CMV serostatus. The presence/absence analyses assumed that sequencing depth was roughly uniform across donors, and that assumption may not be true. When HLA alleles, especially DR and DQ, strongly co-occurred, attributing TCR associations to individual alleles was difficult. This cohort had only TCR beta chains sequenced, and the lack of alpha or paired-chain data limited which features could be detected. Three of the identified cytomegalovirus-associated TCR beta chains were confirmed in vitro to be specific for cytomegalovirus antigens. A later analysis found that TCR association rates varied across HLA loci, with DRB1 alleles showing the most associated TCRs and HLA-C alleles the fewest. Correlated functional status among segregating V segments might reflect linkage disequilibrium, but an unknown experimental factor could not be ruled out.

This TCR came from a woman younger than 30 in good health and CMV-seronegative. The sequencing sample was made of PBMCs.

The CDR3 protein: CASSEFGTNEKLFF. In nucleotide form, the sequence is TGTGCCAGCAGTGAATTCGGGACTAATGAAAAACTGTTTTTT. The chain was built from TRBV25-1 and TRBJ1-4; no D gene call is confident. Trimming removed 1 base from V and 2 bases from J, leaving 5 bases between the germline ends. In the germline V gene, CDR1 corresponds to MGHDK and CDR2 to SYGVNS. The CDR3 runs 14 amino acids, cysteine and phenylalanine included. The CDR3 DNA has 42 bases and is translated from base 1. With all but the CDR3 taken from the reference TRBV25-1 and TRBJ1-4 genes, the full variable domain is: EADIYQTPRYLVIGTGKKITLECSQTMGHDKMYWYQQDPGMELHLIHYSYGVNSTEKGDLSSESTVSRIRTEHFPLTLESARPSHTSQYLCASSEFGTNEKLFFGSGTQLSVL.